Given below is one TCR beta chain in context. Its antigen is as yet unknown. This sample is drawn from a study of T-cell memory formation after mild COVID-19. Study-level results: For contracting clones, CD4+ ones sat mainly in CM and EM, CD8+ in EMRA. Nothing showed for sure that second-wave clones peaking on day 37 were SARS-CoV-2 specific. Pre-infection memory contained some responding clones, which suggested that cross-reactive memory had joined.

Amplification by 5'RACE using constant-segment primers produced TCR alpha and TCR beta cDNA libraries that carried sample barcodes and UMIs. TCRdb re-analysed the 5' RACE reads in MiXCR, keeping a single row per CDR3 protein. Among approximately 400,000 distinct CDR3 sequences listed, approximately 24% were seen once. V gave up 1 base and J gave up 4 bases, with 12 bases separating them. Germline V gene data show CDR1 as SGHVS and CDR2 as FQNEAQ. The CDR3 spans 15 residues. The chain has TRBV7-8 and TRBJ2-3, with D perhaps matching TRBD1 or TRBD2 (6 bases each). This sequence originates from an adult woman who had mild COVID-19 (a few samples of this study predate the infection). Cell type and time point are not known. The sample consisted of PBMCs or a T cell subset sorted from them (not recorded which). The CDR3 DNA reads as TGTGCCAGCAGCTTAGAGGGGGGTCCCCCAGATACGCAGTATTTT. The encoded protein is CASSLEGGPPDTQYF.